This T cell receptor beta chain is drawn from a study of OX40 agonist ivuxolimab in advanced cancers. At the level of the study: All patients had ivuxolimab intravenously every 2 weeks at 0.01 to 10 mg/kg. Those enrolled were 80% to 85% male, with a mean age of around 58 years and ages from roughly 20 to 90.

Using immunoSEQ multiplex PCR, the repertoire was profiled, and TCRdb retains in-frame clones only, with some absent. The table shows some 60,000 clones, with about 85% occurring only once. V was clipped by 1 base and J by 3 bases, with 12 bases between them. The CDR3 covers 15 residues. In germline, CDR1 is LGHNT, CDR2 FRNRAP. This chain joins TRBV12-5 and TRBJ1-1; D is unclear. The starting material was CD4+ or CD8+ T cells sorted from blood, obtained in a trial of the OX40 agonist ivuxolimab. The TCR was taken from an adult with an advanced solid tumor such as melanoma, head and neck, liver or kidney cancer. The CDR3 nucleotides are TGTGCTAGTGGTTTGGGGAGTCCTTCCGACACTGAAGCTTTCTTT. Protein: CASGLGSPSDTEAFF.